This note documents a single T cell receptor beta chain sequence. Its target is not known. These data belong to a study of pediatric ulcerative colitis. Deletions cut 5 bases from V and 8 bases from J, with 6 bases between. This CDR3 spans 11 amino acids. Germline V gene data show CDR1 as SGHAT and CDR2 as FQNNGV. Here immunoSEQ multiplex PCR was the method, and the copy in TCRdb shows in-frame clones only, minus some. Among fewer than 30,000 clones listed, over 65% were seen once. The study, taken as a whole, reports: Two rectal CDR3 clonotypes occurred in all ulcerative colitis patients. Total lymphocyte DNA, not sorted subsets, was the template. In rectum, acute severe colitis had expanded clones and less diversity.

One to two pinch biopsies were taken from the rectum during colonoscopy. Ulcerative colitis patients received no immunosuppressive medication before the diagnostic colonoscopy. Input material: gut tissue. The V and J genes are TRBV11-2 and TRBJ2-2, with D tentatively TRBD1 (6 bases). The source is a boy younger than 18 with severe ulcerative colitis. The CDR3 DNA follows: TGTGCCAGCAGCCAGGGGGGGGAGCTGTTTTTT. Translation: CASSQGGELFF. The variable domain in full, completed from reference TRBV11-2 and TRBJ2-2, reads EAGVAQSPRYKIIEKRQSVAFWCNPISGHATLYWYQQILGQGPKLLIQFQNNGVVDDSQLPKDRFSAERLKGVDSTLKIQPAKLEDSAVYLCASSQGGELFFGEGSRLTVL.